Below, 25 T cell receptor beta chains from the same sample are listed, as sequenced in a study of vaccination effects on CD4 cells after COVID-19. Antigen specificity for these receptors is unknown. The data were produced by immunoSEQ multiplex PCR, yet TCRdb's version contains in-frame clones alone and is incomplete. The sample yields around 53,000 clones, approximately 73% seen once. Before sequencing took place, the ViraFEST assay used viral peptide pools to expand antigen-specific CD4+ T cells. Following 10 days of culture, CD4+ T cells were isolated. Between March and December 2020, the person had a SARS-CoV-2 infection that PCR confirmed. Source: CD4+ T cells from PBMCs cultured with HIV peptides, taken before COVID-19 vaccination. Subset denoted: HIV-1 Nef peptide pool negative control/reference culture. All receptors derive from a human donor who had a prior SARS-CoV-2 infection.

This chain's CDR3 is CASSQRLVSGANVLTF. CDR3 coding DNA: TGCGCCAGCAGCCAGAGACTAGTGTCCGGGGCCAACGTCCTGACTTTC. V is TRBV4-3 and J is TRBJ2-6, with D perhaps TRBD2 (6 bases). The length of the CDR3 is 16 residues. Trimming removed 3 bases at V and 4 bases at J, with 13 bases between. The germline V gene has CDR1 LGHNA and CDR2 YSLEER.

This clone came up once. The rearrangement links TRBV6-5 to TRBJ1-2; TRBD1 aligns across 9 bases. V was clipped by 2 bases and J by 4 bases; unmatched bases: 5. CDR3 length: 15 amino acids. Germline lookup yields CDR1 MNHEY and CDR2 SVGAGI. CDR3 protein: CASSYRDRVGYGYTF. CDR3 nucleotide sequence: TGTGCCAGCAGTTACCGGGACAGGGTTGGCTATGGCTACACCTTC.

V gene TRBV5-1 combines with J gene TRBJ1-4; 9 nucleotides match TRBD1. J was trimmed by 6 bases and V by 2 bases; bases with no gene match: 2. The CDR3 contains 14 residues. Germline CDR1 is SGHRS and CDR2 is YFSETQ. CDR3 protein: CASSFTGGDEKLFF. For the CDR3, the DNA is TGCGCCAGCAGCTTCACAGGGGGCGATGAAAAACTGTTTTTT.

The rearrangement links TRBV7-3 to TRBJ2-3; no clear D gene. V was shortened by 1 base and J by 4 bases, with 6 bases between the two germline ends. CDR3 length: 13 residues. Germline assignment: CDR1 SGHTA and CDR2 FQGTGA. The CDR3, as DNA: TGTGCCAGCAGCTTAAACATCGCAGATACGCAGTATTTT. This sequence encodes CASSLNIADTQYF.

The J gene is TRBJ2-3, the V gene TRBV3-1 (or the pseudogene TRBV3-2); 7 bases match TRBD1. Germline V CDR1 and CDR2: LGHDT, YNNKEL (reference sequence). Germline trimming cut 4 bases from V and 1 base from J; bases unmatched to any gene: 5. The CDR3 is 15 residues long. CDR3 sequence reads: CASSRTGTGTDTQYF. The CDR3 DNA follows: TGTGCCAGCAGCCGTACCGGGACAGGCACAGATACGCAGTATTTT.

This clone was seen more than once but under ten times. The rearrangement uses TRBV4-1 and TRBJ1-2, with TRBD1 as a possible D gene (5 bases). Germline V gene lookup returns CDR1 MGHRA and CDR2 YSYEKL. The length of the CDR3 is 14 residues. V lost 3 bases and J 2 bases, leaving 10 bases between the germline ends. CDR3 sequence reads: CASSHQGRNYGYTF. The CDR3 bases are TGCGCCAGCAGCCATCAGGGACGAAACTATGGCTACACCTTC.

V gene TRBV2 combines with J gene TRBJ1-6; D possibly corresponds to TRBD1 (5 bases). CDR1 is SNHLY, CDR2 FYNNEI, per germline. Trimming took 2 bases from V and 7 from J, leaving 6 bases between them. The CDR3 has 13 amino acids. The CDR3 loop is CASSERGNSPLHF. For the CDR3, the DNA is TGTGCCAGCAGTGAACGGGGGAATTCACCCCTCCACTTT.

This sequence joins TRBV7-3 and TRBJ2-2; a possible D gene is TRBD1 (6 bases). The CDR3 totals 16 residues. With 1 base removed from V and 4 bases from J, the gap between germline ends came to 13 bases. Germline-derived CDR1 and CDR2 are SGHTA and FQGTGA. CDR3 loop: CASSLNNAGATGELFF. CDR3 DNA sequence: TGTGCCAGCAGCTTAAACAATGCAGGGGCCACCGGGGAGCTGTTTTTT.

This rearrangement joins TRBV21-1 to TRBJ2-3; TRBD2 is the table's D call and was not checked against the DNA. TRBV21-1 has pseudogene status. This CDR3 region has 16 residues. The CDR3 bases are TGTGCCAGCAGCCCGGGAGGCGGGCCGAGCACAGATACGCAGTATTTT. Translation gives CASSPGGGPSTDTQYF.

This clone showed up just once. The chain has TRBV5-8 and TRBJ2-1; 9 bases agree with TRBD2. V lost 5 bases to trimming and J lost 3 bases; unmatched junction nucleotides: 6. This CDR3 comprises 15 residues. Germline CDR1 reads SGHTS; CDR2 reads YDEGEE. The DNA for the CDR3 is TGTGCCAGCAGTAAGCGGGGGGACTACTACAATGAGCAGTTCTTC. This encodes CASSKRGDYYNEQFF.

The chain carries TRBV6-1 and TRBJ2-2; 7 bases are shared with TRBD1. This CDR3 has 14 residues. CDR1 and CDR2 (germline): MNHNS, SASEGT. V lost 1 base and J lost 5; bases outside the gene matches: 1. CDR3 residues: CASSEGQGTGELFF. DNA of the CDR3: TGTGCCAGCAGTGAAGGACAGGGAACCGGGGAGCTGTTTTTT.

This chain links TRBV5-1 with TRBJ1-2; D may be TRBD1 (5 bases). Trimming took off 0 bases at V and 1 base at J, with 13 bases between the two ends. CDR1 SGHRS and CDR2 YFSETQ come from the germline V gene. The CDR3 contains 16 residues. CDR3 nucleotide sequence: TGCGCCAGCAGCTTGGTTCCGGGGCGGAATAACTATGGCTACACCTTC. Translation gives CASSLVPGRNNYGYTF.

This clone appeared a few times. The chain couples TRBV2 to TRBJ1-4; 7 bases are shared with TRBD1. The CDR3 spans 14 residues. After removal of 4 bases from V and 8 bases from J, the junction contained 7 bases not matched to a gene. The V gene's germline CDR1 is SNHLY and CDR2 FYNNEI. CDR3 region: CASSGGGAGEKLFF. The DNA for the CDR3 is TGTGCCAGCAGTGGAGGGGGCGCGGGAGAAAAACTGTTTTTT.

This sequence joins TRBV10-3 and TRBJ2-2; a weak D match, TRBD1 (6 bases). CDR3 length: 16 residues. Germline CDR1 is ENHRY and CDR2 is SYGVKD. The V end lost 3 bases, the J end lost 1 base, and 12 bases lay between the germline ends. CDR3 sequence: CAISDPQGQNTGELFF. The CDR3 DNA reads TGTGCCATCAGTGACCCCCAGGGACAGAACACCGGGGAGCTGTTTTTT.

On this clone itself: No DNA is shown, since the ends of the CDR3 on it are uncertain; the CDR3 is the one TCRdb lists. V usage is TRBV6-9 and J usage is TRBJ1-4; the listed D gene, TRBD1, was not tested against the DNA. Germline CDR1 and CDR2: MNHGY and SVAAGI. The length of the CDR3 is 18 amino acids, counting both ends. The CDR3 region is CASSSSTGGPHVGEKLFF.

The chain carries TRBV2 and TRBJ2-7, with a tentative D call TRBD1 (5 bases). The CDR3 runs 12 residues. V gave up 6 bases and J gave up 4 bases, with 10 bases separating them. CDR1 is SNHLY, CDR2 FYNNEI, per germline. CDR3 sequence reads: CASRADSYEQYF. The CDR3 region has the DNA TGTGCCAGCAGAGCCGACAGTTACGAGCAGTACTTC.

The chain uses TRBV24-1 and TRBJ2-3; TRBD2 matches at 11 bases. The germline V gene has CDR1 KGHDR and CDR2 SFDVKD. The length of the CDR3 is 16 residues. V gave up 4 bases and J gave up 1 base; unmatched junction bases: 3. The CDR3 sequence is CATSDLLAGGTDTQYF. The CDR3 DNA sequence: TGTGCCACCAGTGACCTACTAGCGGGAGGCACAGATACGCAGTATTTT.

The V call is TRBV11-1, the J call TRBJ2-5; tentative D call: TRBD1 (5 bases). Looked up from germline, CDR1 is SGHAT and CDR2 is FQDESV (reference sequence). The CDR3 is made up of 12 amino acids. Deletions cut 4 bases from V and 11 bases from J, with 14 bases between. CDR3 in amino acids: CASSWGDLAQYF. The CDR3 DNA follows: TGTGCCAGCAGCTGGGGCGACTTAGCACAGTACTTC.

This chain uses TRBV2 with TRBJ2-4; TRBD1 matches at 10 bases. Germline CDR1 SNHLY, CDR2 FYNNEI. The CDR3 runs to 15 residues. Trimming cost V 4 bases and J 7 bases; bases outside gene matches: 7. CDR3 DNA sequence: TGTGCCAGCAGTGCTCTGACAGGGGGCGGTAACATTCAGTACTTC. As protein: CASSALTGGGNIQYF.

This chain connects TRBV5-1 to TRBJ1-2, with 8 nucleotides matching TRBD1. Looked up from germline, CDR1 is SGHRS and CDR2 is YFSETQ. V gave up 5 bases and J gave up 8 bases; unmatched junction bases: 11. This CDR3 spans 14 amino acids. The CDR3 protein is CASRQTGVGKGYTF. The CDR3 nucleotides read TGCGCCAGCAGACAGACAGGGGTGGGAAAGGGCTACACCTTC.

The chain links TRBV4-2 to TRBJ2-5; 10 bases line up with TRBD2. This CDR3 spans 15 amino acids. CDR1 is LGHNA, CDR2 YNFKEQ, per germline. The J segment lost 3 bases and the V segment lost 2 bases, leaving 3 bases of the junction unmatched. In DNA, the CDR3 is TGTGCCAGCAGCCAACCTGGACTAGCGGAAGAGACCCAGTACTTC. Protein: CASSQPGLAEETQYF.

The chain links TRBV16 to TRBJ1-5; no firm D call. The CDR3 is 15 amino acids. Trimming removed 0 bases from V and 3 bases from J, with 9 bases in between. Germline V CDR1 and CDR2: KGHSY, FQNENV. The DNA for the CDR3 is TGTGCCAGCAGCCAATCGAGCAGCAACAATCAGCCCCAGCATTTT. Protein sequence: CASSQSSSNNQPQHF.

The V gene is TRBV7-9, the J gene TRBJ1-3; tentatively, D is TRBD1 (6 bases). This CDR3 has 17 residues. V was pared by 5 bases and J by 0 bases, with 17 bases between. The germline V gene encodes CDR1 SEHNR and CDR2 FQNEAQ (reference sequence). In nucleotides, the CDR3 is TGTGCCAGCAGCCCTACTCGGACAGCACACTCTGGAAACACCATATATTTT. This gives the protein CASSPTRTAHSGNTIYF.

CDR3 in amino acids: CASSQDTQGLYTF. CDR3 nucleotide sequence: TGTGCCAGCAGCCAAGATACCCAGGGTTTATACACCTTC. This chain connects TRBV4-2 to TRBJ1-2; a weak D match, TRBD1 (5 bases). The V and J ends lost 0 bases and 11 bases respectively, with 13 bases between them. The CDR3 is 13 residues long. Per the germline V gene, CDR1 is LGHNA and CDR2 is YNFKEQ.

This clone was seen more than once but under ten times. The chain uses TRBV7-2 and TRBJ2-1; 7 bases agree with TRBD2. V was pared by 5 bases and J by 0 bases, with 10 bases of the junction left unmatched. The germline V gene has CDR1 SGHTA and CDR2 FQGNSA. The CDR3 is made up of 17 amino acids. The CDR3 loop reads CASSVLLAESSYNEQFF. DNA of the CDR3: TGTGCCAGCAGCGTCCTTCTAGCGGAGAGCTCCTACAATGAGCAGTTCTTC.